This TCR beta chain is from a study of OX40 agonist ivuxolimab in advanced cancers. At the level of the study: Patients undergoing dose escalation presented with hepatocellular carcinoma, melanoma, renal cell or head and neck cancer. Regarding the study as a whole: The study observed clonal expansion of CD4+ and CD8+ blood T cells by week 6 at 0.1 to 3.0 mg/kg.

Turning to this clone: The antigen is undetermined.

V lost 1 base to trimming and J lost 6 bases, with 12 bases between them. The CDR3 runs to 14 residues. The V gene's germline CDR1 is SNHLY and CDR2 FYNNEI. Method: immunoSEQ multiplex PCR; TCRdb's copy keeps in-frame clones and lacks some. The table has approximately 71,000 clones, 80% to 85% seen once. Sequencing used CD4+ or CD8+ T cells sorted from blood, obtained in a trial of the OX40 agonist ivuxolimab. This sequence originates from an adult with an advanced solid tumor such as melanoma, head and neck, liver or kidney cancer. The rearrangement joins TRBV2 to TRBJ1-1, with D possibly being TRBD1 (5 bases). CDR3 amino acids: CASSEEARGSEAFF. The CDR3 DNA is TGTGCCAGCAGTGAAGAGGCGAGGGGTTCTGAAGCTTTCTTT.